This T cell receptor (beta chain) was recorded in a study of T cells after yellow fever vaccination. This clonotype appeared many times. The antigen is undetermined. Study-wide results and limits: A large majority of primary-vaccination clones showed up again after the booster (96% CD4, roughly 91% CD8).

Using its own MiXCR run on the 5' RACE reads, TCRdb lists one record per CDR3 protein. The table records about 29,000 distinct CDR3 sequences, about 5% of them present only once. This CDR3 region has 18 residues. Germline V gene lookup returns CDR1 MNHEY and CDR2 SVGEGT. Trimming took 8 bases from V and 1 from J, leaving 27 bases between them. The specimen was CD8+ T cells sorted from PBMCs, collected 10 days after the yellow fever booster vaccination. The chain joins TRBV6-2 or TRBV6-3 to TRBJ2-7, with D tentatively TRBD2 (5 bases). This TCR came from a young man who received the YFV17D yellow fever vaccine. CDR3 in amino acids: CASHVGENPSQWSYEQYF. CDR3 nucleotide sequence: TGTGCCAGCCACGTCGGGGAGAACCCCTCTCAGTGGTCCTACGAGCAGTACTTC.